Here is one TCR beta chain with its context. This receptor's antigen is unknown. Base qualities are not provided; no much larger clone lies one nucleotide away. TCRbeta CDR3 regions were amplified from genomic DNA using the immunoSEQ Assay, a bias-controlled multiplex PCR. Processing in the source paper ran as follows. The number of nucleated cells in each sample was estimated from the amplification of reference gene primers within the assay. Sequence reads were collapsed and filtered to measure the absolute abundance of every unique TCRbeta CDR3 rearrangement. For each sample, productive Simpson clonality was calculated by taking the square root of Simpson's diversity index across productive rearrangements. The source is immuneACCESS, and TCRdb retained only in-frame sequences with V and J called. Part of the clones is not carried over; for the studies checked, unresolved V genes explain less than half of this, and the remainder is unexplained. Clonal size and the V and J genes are those of that table, whereas D and trimming came from the DNA. The sample has about 160,000 clones on record, 85% of them singletons. 2.5% to 4% of the sample comes from the top ten.

Whole blood was collected in K2EDTA tubes by collaborating institutions according to the institutions' own protocols. Collaborator samples were shipped for TCRbeta analysis as frozen whole blood, isolated PBMCs, or DNA extracted from either sample type. V is cut by 6 bases and J by 4 bases, and the space between the germline ends is 19 bases. Based on the germline V gene, the CDR1 and CDR2 sequences are SGHDT and YYEEEE. The CDR3 holds 15 amino acids from the cysteine to the phenylalanine. Solely the CDR3 DNA is kept, with 45 bases framed from the first base. The data were taken from a study of blood T cell repertoires in COVID-19 (dated by TCRdb to 2018 to 2020). About the full investigation: Samples from collaborators originated in the United States, Italy and Spain and spanned both the acute and convalescent phases of COVID-19. The material from the prospective study consisted of cDNA or gDNA derived from T cells, B-cell-depleted T cells, or PBMCs. Subjects who had been exposed to COVID-19, were actively infected with it, or had recovered from it provided the deeply sampled blood TCRbeta repertoires that made up the dataset. The repertoires were made available in a free public database intended to serve as a resource for research on the immune response to SARS-CoV-2. The samples were drawn from two sources: the first 160 participants of the ongoing ImmuneRACE study, and 1,000 to 1,500 subjects contributed by 6 global collaborators. Nearly every sample came with metadata listing a de-identified subject ID, COVID-19 status, age in years and sex. Where available, HLA class I and class II types were obtained from metadata supplied by the sample provider rather than from assay-based typing. Broader findings and caveats from the paper: How much clinical and demographic metadata was included differed by source and by participant, and the metadata was provided uncurated.

Sequences were obtained from peripheral blood. The rearrangement joined TRBV5-6 to TRBJ1-2, with a tentative D gene TRBD1 over 5 matching bases. This TCR was recovered from a human donor with acute or convalescent COVID-19. The donor label of this sample is uncertain. The nucleotide sequence is given as TGTGCCAGCAACTTACGGATGACAGAGGTCTATGGCTACACCTTC. Its protein reads: CASNLRMTEVYGYTF.